The 10 T cell receptor beta chains below all came from one sample that was sequenced in a study of CD8 T cells in Susac syndrome. Reverse transcription of 0.5 to 1 ug RNA was performed with random hexamers. A single record per CDR3 protein comes from TCRdb applying MiXCR to the immunoSEQ multiplex PCR reads. The table has 150,000 or so distinct CDR3 sequences, 95% seen once. The sample was CD4+ T cells from PBMCs. All receptors derive from a human donor with Susac syndrome.

The chain recombines TRBV20-1 with TRBJ2-7; 8 nucleotides line up with TRBD2. CDR1 and CDR2 from the germline V gene are DFQATT and SNEGSKA (reference sequence). The CDR3 spans 15 residues. V shed 4 bases and J 0 bases; nucleotides not matched to a gene: 8. CDR3 residues: CSAKESSGTSYEQYF. CDR3 coding DNA: TGCAGTGCTAAAGAAAGTAGCGGGACCTCCTACGAGCAGTACTTC.

J is TRBJ1-2 and V is TRBV20-1; TRBD1 matches 9 bases. Unmatched junction bases numbered 6, after V lost 6 bases and J lost 4 bases. The CDR3 is 13 residues long. In germline, CDR1 is DFQATT, CDR2 SNEGSKA (reference sequence). The CDR3 coding sequence is TGCAGTGCACCGGGACAGGGCGGCTATGGCTACACCTTC. Translated: CSAPGQGGYGYTF.

J is TRBJ2-7 and V is TRBV15; D gene ambiguous. CDR3 length equals 13 residues. V was shortened by 0 bases and J by 4 bases, with 7 bases between the two germline ends. The germline CDR1 and CDR2 sequences are LNHNV and YYDKDF (reference sequence). The CDR3 here is CATSRDLPYEQYF. Here the CDR3 DNA reads TGTGCCACCAGCAGAGATCTACCTTACGAGCAGTACTTC.

V gene TRBV27 combines with J gene TRBJ2-3, with D hard to call. CDR3 length: 13 residues. Deletions cut 4 bases from V and 2 bases from J, with 7 bases between. Germline lookup yields CDR1 MNHEY and CDR2 SMNVEV (reference sequence). In DNA, the CDR3 is TGTGCCAGCAGTTCCTCCAACACAGATACGCAGTATTTT. Residues: CASSSSNTDTQYF.

The DNA of the CDR3 is TGTGCCAGCAGAATGGCCAGGGGGCCCAATCAGCCCCAGCATTTT. It translates to CASRMARGPNQPQHF. The chain combines TRBV2 with TRBJ1-5; 8 positions match TRBD1. CDR3 length: 15 residues. Germline V CDR1 and CDR2: SNHLY, FYNNEI. J was trimmed by 3 bases and V by 6 bases; bases with no gene match: 7.

The chain employs TRBV18 and TRBJ2-7; 7 bases align to TRBD1. The CDR3 consists of 13 residues. Germline V lookup: CDR1 KGHSH, CDR2 LQKENI. V was clipped by 2 bases and J by 6 bases; unmatched bases: 4. The CDR3 DNA sequence: TGTGCCAGCTCACCAGACCCAGGGGGCGAGCAGTACTTC. It yields the protein CASSPDPGGEQYF.

The chain couples TRBV28 to TRBJ1-6; D gene uncertain. Per the germline V gene, CDR1 is MDHEN and CDR2 is SYDVKM. This CDR3 comprises 18 residues. The V gene lost 6 bases and the J gene lost 4 bases, with 22 bases spanning the gap. The DNA of the CDR3 is TGTGCCAGCAGCCCTCCAGGTGCCAACGGAATGTATAATTCACCCCTCCACTTT. Protein product: CASSPPGANGMYNSPLHF.

The chain is built from TRBV27 and TRBJ1-6; the match to TRBD1 covers 8 bases. The germline V gene has CDR1 MNHEY and CDR2 SMNVEV (reference sequence). The length of the CDR3 is 20 residues. J lost 3 bases, V lost 3 bases, and 16 bases had no gene match. As DNA, the CDR3 is TGTGCCAGCAGTTTCTTTGTCGGGCAGGGGGCAGGTGACTATAATTCACCCCTCCACTTT. Its protein product is CASSFFVGQGAGDYNSPLHF.

This rearrangement joins TRBV6-4 to TRBJ1-2; D not resolved. The CDR3 loop spans 13 amino acids. Trimming removed 0 bases at V and 8 bases at J, with 10 bases between. From germline, CDR1 is MRHNA and CDR2 SNTAGT. The CDR3 spells CASSDSGVGGYTF. DNA of the CDR3: TGTGCCAGCAGTGACTCAGGAGTAGGGGGCTACACCTTC.

The chain couples TRBV7-9 to TRBJ1-1; D gene uncertain. V dropped 4 bases and J dropped 3 bases, with 15 bases sitting between them. This CDR3 contains 15 residues. The germline CDR1 and CDR2 sequences are SEHNR and FQNEAQ (reference sequence). The DNA for the CDR3 is TGTGCCAGCAGCTATACCGGGATTTTGCACACTGAAGCTTTCTTT. This encodes CASSYTGILHTEAFF.